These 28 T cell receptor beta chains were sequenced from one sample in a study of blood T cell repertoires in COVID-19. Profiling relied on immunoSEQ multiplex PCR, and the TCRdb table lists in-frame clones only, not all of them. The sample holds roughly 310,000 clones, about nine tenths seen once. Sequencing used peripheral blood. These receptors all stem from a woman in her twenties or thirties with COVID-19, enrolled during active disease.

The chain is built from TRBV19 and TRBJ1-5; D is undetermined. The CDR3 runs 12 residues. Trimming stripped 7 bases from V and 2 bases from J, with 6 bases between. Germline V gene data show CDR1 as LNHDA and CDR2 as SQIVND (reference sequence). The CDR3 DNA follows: TGTGCCAGTAAGCAAGGCAATCAGCCCCAGCATTTT. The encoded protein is CASKQGNQPQHF.

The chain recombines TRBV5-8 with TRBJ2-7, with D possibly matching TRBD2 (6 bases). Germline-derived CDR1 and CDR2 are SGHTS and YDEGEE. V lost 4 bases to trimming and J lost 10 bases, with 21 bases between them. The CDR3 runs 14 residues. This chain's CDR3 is CASSDRPGTHRQYF. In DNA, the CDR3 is TGTGCCAGCAGCGATCGACCCGGGACTCACCGTCAGTACTTC. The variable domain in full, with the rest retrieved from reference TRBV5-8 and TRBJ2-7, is EAGVTQSPTHLIKTRGQQATLRCSPISGHTSVYWYQQALGLGLQFLLWYDEGEERNRGNFPPRFSGRQFPNYSSELNVNALELEDSALYLCASSDRPGTHRQYFGPGTRLTVT.

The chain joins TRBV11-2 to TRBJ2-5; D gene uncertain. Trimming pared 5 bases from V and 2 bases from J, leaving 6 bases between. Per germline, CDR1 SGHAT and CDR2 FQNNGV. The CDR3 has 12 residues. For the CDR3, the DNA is TGTGCCAGCAGCAACCTACAAGAGACCCAGTACTTC. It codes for CASSNLQETQYF.

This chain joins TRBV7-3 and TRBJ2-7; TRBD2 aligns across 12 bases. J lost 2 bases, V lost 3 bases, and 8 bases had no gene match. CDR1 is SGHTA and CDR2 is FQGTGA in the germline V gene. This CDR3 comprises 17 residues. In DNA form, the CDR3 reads TGTGCCAGCAGCTTCCCGCGGGGACTAGCGGGCGCCTACGAGCAGTACTTC. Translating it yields CASSFPRGLAGAYEQYF. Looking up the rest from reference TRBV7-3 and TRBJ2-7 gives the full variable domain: GAGVSQTPSNKVTEKGKYVELRCDPISGHTALYWYRQSLGQGPEFLIYFQGTGAADDSGLPNDRFFAVRPEGSVSTLKIQRTERGDSAVYLCASSFPRGLAGAYEQYFGPGTRLTVT.

The CDR3 spells CASSQMGGPLHF. The CDR3 bases are TGTGCCAGCAGCCAAATGGGGGGACCCCTCCACTTT. This chain links TRBV3-1 (or the pseudogene TRBV3-2) with TRBJ1-6, with D tentatively TRBD1 (5 bases). The germline gives CDR1 LGHDT, CDR2 YNNKEL (reference sequence). There are 12 residues in the CDR3. Trimming shortened V by 2 bases and J by 12 bases, and 8 bases separated the two germline ends.

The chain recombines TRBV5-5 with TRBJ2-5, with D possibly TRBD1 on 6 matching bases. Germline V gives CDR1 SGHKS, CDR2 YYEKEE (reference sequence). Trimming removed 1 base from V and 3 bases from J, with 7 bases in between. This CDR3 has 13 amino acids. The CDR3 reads CASSLPGEETQYF. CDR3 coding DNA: TGTGCCAGCAGCTTGCCAGGGGAAGAGACCCAGTACTTC.

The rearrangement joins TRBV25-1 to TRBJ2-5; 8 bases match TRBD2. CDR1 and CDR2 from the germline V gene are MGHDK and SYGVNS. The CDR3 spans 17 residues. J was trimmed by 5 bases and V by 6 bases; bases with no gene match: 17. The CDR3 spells CASRMGLSGTFFETQYF. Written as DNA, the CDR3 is TGTGCCAGCAGGATGGGACTTAGCGGGACCTTTTTCGAGACCCAGTACTTC.

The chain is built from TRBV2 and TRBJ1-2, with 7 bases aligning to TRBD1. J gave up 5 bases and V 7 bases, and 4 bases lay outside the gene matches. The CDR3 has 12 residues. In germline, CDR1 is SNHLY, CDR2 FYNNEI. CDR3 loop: CASKSRGYGYTF. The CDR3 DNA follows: TGTGCCAGCAAAAGCAGGGGGTATGGCTACACCTTC.

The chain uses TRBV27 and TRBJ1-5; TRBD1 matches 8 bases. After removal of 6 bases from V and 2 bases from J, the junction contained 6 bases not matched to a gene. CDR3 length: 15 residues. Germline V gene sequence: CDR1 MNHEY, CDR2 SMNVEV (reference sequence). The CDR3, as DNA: TGTGCCAGCAGAAACGACAGGGGAGGCAATCAGCCCCAGCATTTT. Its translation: CASRNDRGGNQPQHF.

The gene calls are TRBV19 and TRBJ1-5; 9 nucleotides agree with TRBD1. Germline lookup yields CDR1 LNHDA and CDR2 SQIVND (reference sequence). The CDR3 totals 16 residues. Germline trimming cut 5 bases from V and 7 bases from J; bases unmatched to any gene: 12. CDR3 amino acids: CASSAWTGEWGQPQHF. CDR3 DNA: TGTGCCAGTAGTGCCTGGACAGGGGAGTGGGGACAGCCCCAGCATTTT.

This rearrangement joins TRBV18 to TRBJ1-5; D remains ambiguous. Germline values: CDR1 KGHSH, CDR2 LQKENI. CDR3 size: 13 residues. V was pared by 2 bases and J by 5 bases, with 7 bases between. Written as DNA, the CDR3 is TGTGCCAGCTCACCAACTTCGGATCAGCCCCAGCATTTT. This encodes CASSPTSDQPQHF. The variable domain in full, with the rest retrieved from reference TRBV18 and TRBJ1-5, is NAGVMQNPRHLVRRRGQEARLRCSPMKGHSHVYWYRQLPEEGLKFMVYLQKENIIDESGMPKERFSAEFPKEGPSILRIQQVVRGDSAAYFCASSPTSDQPQHFGDGTRLSIL.

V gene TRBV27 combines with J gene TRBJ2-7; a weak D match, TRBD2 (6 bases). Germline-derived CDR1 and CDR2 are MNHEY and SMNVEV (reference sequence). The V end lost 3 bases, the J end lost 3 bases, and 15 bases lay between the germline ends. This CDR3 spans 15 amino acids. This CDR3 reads CASSFGGIRYYEQYF. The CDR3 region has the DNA TGTGCCAGCAGTTTCGGAGGGATCAGATACTACGAGCAGTACTTC.

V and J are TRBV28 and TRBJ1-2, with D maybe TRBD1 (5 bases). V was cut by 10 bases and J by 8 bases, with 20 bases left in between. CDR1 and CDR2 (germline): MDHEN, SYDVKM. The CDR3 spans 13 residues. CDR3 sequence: CATVSGADRGYTF. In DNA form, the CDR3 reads TGTGCCACCGTTAGTGGGGCCGATAGGGGCTACACCTTC.

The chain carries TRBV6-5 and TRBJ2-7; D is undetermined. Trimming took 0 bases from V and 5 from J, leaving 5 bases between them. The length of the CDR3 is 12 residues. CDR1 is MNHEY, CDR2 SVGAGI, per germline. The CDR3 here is CASSYSIDEQYF. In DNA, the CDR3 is TGTGCCAGCAGTTACTCTATCGACGAGCAGTACTTC.

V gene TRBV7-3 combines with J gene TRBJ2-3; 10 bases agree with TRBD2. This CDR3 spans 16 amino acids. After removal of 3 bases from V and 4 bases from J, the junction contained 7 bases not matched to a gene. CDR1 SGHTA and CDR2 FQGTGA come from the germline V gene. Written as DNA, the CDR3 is TGTGCCAGCAGCTTGGTAGCGGGAGGATTCGCAGATACGCAGTATTTT. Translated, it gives CASSLVAGGFADTQYF.

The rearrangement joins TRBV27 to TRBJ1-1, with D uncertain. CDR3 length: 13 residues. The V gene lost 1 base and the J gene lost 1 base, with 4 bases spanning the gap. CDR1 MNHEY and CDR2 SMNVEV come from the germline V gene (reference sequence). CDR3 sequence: CASSLYGNTEAFF. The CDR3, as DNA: TGTGCCAGCAGTTTATACGGGAACACTGAAGCTTTCTTT.

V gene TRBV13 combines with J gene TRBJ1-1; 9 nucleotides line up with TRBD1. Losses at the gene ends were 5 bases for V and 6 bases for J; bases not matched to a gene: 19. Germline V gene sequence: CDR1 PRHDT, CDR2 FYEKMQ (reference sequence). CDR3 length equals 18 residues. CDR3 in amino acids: CASSIAYSGTGRSSEAFF. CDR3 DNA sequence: TGTGCCAGCAGCATAGCCTATTCCGGGACAGGGAGGTCTTCTGAAGCTTTCTTT.

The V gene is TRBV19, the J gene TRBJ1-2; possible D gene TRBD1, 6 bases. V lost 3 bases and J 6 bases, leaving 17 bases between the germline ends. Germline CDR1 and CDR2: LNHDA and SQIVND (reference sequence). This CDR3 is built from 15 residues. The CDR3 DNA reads TGTGCCAGTAGTATCCCTTGGGGGGGGGCGCATGGCTACACCTTC. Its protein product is CASSIPWGGAHGYTF.

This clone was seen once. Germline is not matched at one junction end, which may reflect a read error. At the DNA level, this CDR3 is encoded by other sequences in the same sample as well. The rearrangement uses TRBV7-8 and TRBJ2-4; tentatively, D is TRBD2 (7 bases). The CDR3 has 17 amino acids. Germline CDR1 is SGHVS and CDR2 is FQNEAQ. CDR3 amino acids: CASSLWGRGKAKNIQYF. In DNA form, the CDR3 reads TGTGCCAGCAGCTTATGGGGGAGGGGGAAAGCCAAAAATATTCAGTACTTC.

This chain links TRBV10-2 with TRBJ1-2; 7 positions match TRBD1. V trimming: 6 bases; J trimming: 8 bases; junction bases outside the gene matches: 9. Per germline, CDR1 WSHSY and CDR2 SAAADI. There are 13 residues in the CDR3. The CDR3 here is CASRYDRAEGYTF. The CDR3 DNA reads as TGCGCCAGCAGATACGACAGGGCAGAAGGCTACACCTTC.

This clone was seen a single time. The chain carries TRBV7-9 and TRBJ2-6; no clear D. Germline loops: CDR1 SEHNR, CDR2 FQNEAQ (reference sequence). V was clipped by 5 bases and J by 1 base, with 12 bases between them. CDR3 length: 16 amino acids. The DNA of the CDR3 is TGTGCCAGCAGCGCCCTGGGCCCATCTGGGGCCAACGTCCTGACTTTC. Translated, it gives CASSALGPSGANVLTF.

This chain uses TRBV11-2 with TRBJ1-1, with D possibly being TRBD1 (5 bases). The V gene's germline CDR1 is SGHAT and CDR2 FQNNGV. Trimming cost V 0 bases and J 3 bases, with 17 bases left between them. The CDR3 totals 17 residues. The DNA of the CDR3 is TGTGCCAGCAGCTTAGAGCGAGGGGAGGAATCCCACACTGAAGCTTTCTTT. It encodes CASSLERGEESHTEAFF.

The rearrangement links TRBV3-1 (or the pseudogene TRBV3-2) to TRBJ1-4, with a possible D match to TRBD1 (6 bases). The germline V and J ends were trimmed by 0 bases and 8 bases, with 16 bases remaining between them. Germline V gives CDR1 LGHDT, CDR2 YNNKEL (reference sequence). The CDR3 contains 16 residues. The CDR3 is CASSQEPGGAQEKLFF. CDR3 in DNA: TGTGCCAGCAGCCAAGAACCGGGGGGGGCGCAGGAAAAACTGTTTTTT.

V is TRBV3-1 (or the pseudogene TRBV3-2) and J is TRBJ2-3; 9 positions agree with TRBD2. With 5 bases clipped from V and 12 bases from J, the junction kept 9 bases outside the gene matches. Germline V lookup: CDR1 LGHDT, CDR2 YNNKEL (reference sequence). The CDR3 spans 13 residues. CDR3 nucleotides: TGTGCCAGCAGCAGTACCGTAGCGGGAGAACAGTATTTT. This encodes CASSSTVAGEQYF.

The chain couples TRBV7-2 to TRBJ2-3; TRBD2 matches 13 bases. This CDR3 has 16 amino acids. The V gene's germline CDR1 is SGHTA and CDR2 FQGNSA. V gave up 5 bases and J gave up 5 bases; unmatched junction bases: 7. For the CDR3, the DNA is TGTGCCAGCAGCCCCCAAGGACTAGCGGGAGAAGATACGCAGTATTTT. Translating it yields CASSPQGLAGEDTQYF.

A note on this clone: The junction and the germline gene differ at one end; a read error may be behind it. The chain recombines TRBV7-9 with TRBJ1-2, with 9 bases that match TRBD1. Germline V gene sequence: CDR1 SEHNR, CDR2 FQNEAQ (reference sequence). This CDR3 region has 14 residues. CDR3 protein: CASSSGTGTLGCTF. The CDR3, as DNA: TGTGCCAGCAGTAGCGGGACAGGGACTCTTGGCTGCACCTTC.

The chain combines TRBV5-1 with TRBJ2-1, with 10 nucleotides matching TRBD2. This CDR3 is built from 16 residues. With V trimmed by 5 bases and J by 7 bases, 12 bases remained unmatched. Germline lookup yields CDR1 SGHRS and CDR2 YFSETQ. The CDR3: CASRYGLAARGNEQFF. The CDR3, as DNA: TGCGCCAGCAGATACGGACTAGCGGCTAGGGGGAATGAGCAGTTCTTC.

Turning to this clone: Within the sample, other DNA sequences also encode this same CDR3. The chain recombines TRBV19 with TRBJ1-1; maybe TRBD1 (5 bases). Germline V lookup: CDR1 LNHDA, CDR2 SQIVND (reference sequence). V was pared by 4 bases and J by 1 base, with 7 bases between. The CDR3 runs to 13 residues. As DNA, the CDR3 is TGTGCCAGTAGTACCACAGGGAACACTGAAGCTTTCTTT. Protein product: CASSTTGNTEAFF.